These T cell receptor beta chains were read from a single sample in a study of T cell responses to AZD1222 COVID-19 vaccine. The table came from immunoSEQ multiplex PCR; TCRdb's copy has only in-frame clones and leaves some out. Of 45,000 or so clones in the sample, less than 95% were seen once. The sample here was peripheral blood, taken 28 days after the second AZD1222 dose. These receptors were taken from an adult who received the AZD1222 COVID-19 vaccine. CDR3s include the opening cysteine and the closing phenylalanine or tryptophan. The order of the fields is V gene, J gene, clone size, D gene, CDR3 protein, CDR3 DNA. The D gene is left open where the match is weak. Clone size, where shown, is once, few, many, or a class for clones that have expanded.

v_gene: TRBV7-8
j_gene: TRBJ1-5
abundance: .
d_gene: TRBD1
CDR3aa: CASSATGLGPRNQPQHF
CDR3nt: TGTGCCAGCAGCGCGACAGGGCTTGGGCCGCGCAATCAGCCCCAGCATTTT

v_gene: TRBV10-3
j_gene: TRBJ2-1
abundance: .
d_gene: TRBD2
CDR3aa: CAISVRLAGSYNEQFF
CDR3nt: TGTGCCATCAGTGTAAGACTAGCGGGGTCCTACAATGAGCAGTTCTTC

v_gene: TRBV6-5
j_gene: TRBJ1-2
abundance: .
d_gene: .
CDR3aa: CASSKTGQPYYGYTF
CDR3nt: TGTGCCAGCAGCAAGACAGGCCAGCCTTACTATGGCTACACCTTC

v_gene: TRBV19
j_gene: TRBJ2-2
abundance: .
d_gene: .
CDR3aa: CASSIDRAPGELFF
CDR3nt: TGTGCCAGTAGTATAGATCGGGCCCCAGGGGAGCTGTTTTTT

v_gene: TRBV30
j_gene: TRBJ1-4
abundance: .
d_gene: .
CDR3aa: CAWSGGLSNEKLFF
CDR3nt: TGTGCCTGGAGTGGAGGCTTGTCTAATGAAAAACTGTTTTTT

v_gene: TRBV6-5
j_gene: TRBJ2-4
abundance: .
d_gene: .
CDR3aa: CASSREGGFKNIQYF
CDR3nt: TGTGCCAGCAGCCGCGAGGGGGGGTTCAAAAACATTCAGTACTTC

v_gene: TRBV7-9
j_gene: TRBJ1-5
abundance: few
d_gene: .
CDR3aa: CASSPQIGQPQHF
CDR3nt: TGTGCCAGCAGCCCTCAGATCGGTCAGCCCCAGCATTTT

v_gene: TRBV28
j_gene: TRBJ1-1
abundance: .
d_gene: .
CDR3aa: CASTPGGVGTEAFF
CDR3nt: TGTGCCAGCACTCCGGGTGGCGTGGGGACTGAAGCTTTCTTT

v_gene: TRBV7-7
j_gene: TRBJ2-5
abundance: .
d_gene: TRBD1
CDR3aa: CASSLDWTGGETQYF
CDR3nt: TGTGCCAGCAGCTTAGACTGGACAGGGGGAGAGACCCAGTACTTC

v_gene: TRBV6-5
j_gene: TRBJ1-1
abundance: .
d_gene: TRBD1
CDR3aa: CASSQPGQEVEAFF
CDR3nt: TGTGCCAGCAGTCAACCGGGACAGGAGGTTGAAGCTTTCTTT

v_gene: TRBV7-2
j_gene: TRBJ1-2
abundance: once
d_gene: .
CDR3aa: CASSLDFSVSRNGYTF
CDR3nt: TGTGCCAGCAGCTTAGACTTTTCGGTGTCGCGCAATGGCTACACCTTC

v_gene: TRBV5-6
j_gene: TRBJ2-1
abundance: .
d_gene: .
CDR3aa: CASSSPRQSSYNEQFF
CDR3nt: TGTGCCAGCAGCTCCCCGAGACAGAGCTCCTACAATGAGCAGTTCTTC

v_gene: TRBV19
j_gene: TRBJ2-7
abundance: once
d_gene: TRBD1
CDR3aa: CASSYTGGRSYEQYF
CDR3nt: TGTGCCAGTAGTTATACAGGGGGCCGTTCCTACGAGCAGTACTTC

v_gene: TRBV4-3
j_gene: TRBJ2-7
abundance: .
d_gene: TRBD2
CDR3aa: CASSQLAGTYEQYF
CDR3nt: TGCGCCAGCAGCCAGCTAGCGGGGACCTACGAGCAGTACTTC

v_gene: TRBV28
j_gene: TRBJ2-2
abundance: once
d_gene: .
CDR3aa: CASSVPGTGELFF
CDR3nt: TGTGCCAGCAGTGTCCCCGGCACCGGGGAGCTGTTTTTT

v_gene: TRBV5-1
j_gene: TRBJ1-2
abundance: .
d_gene: TRBD1
CDR3aa: CASSPAAGTGPGYTF
CDR3nt: TGCGCCAGCAGCCCAGCTGCCGGGACAGGTCCTGGCTACACCTTC

v_gene: TRBV6-1
j_gene: TRBJ1-1
abundance: .
d_gene: .
CDR3aa: CASSEVGSAFF
CDR3nt: TGTGCCAGCAGTGAGGTTGGTTCGGCTTTCTTT

v_gene: TRBV10-2
j_gene: TRBJ2-5
abundance: .
d_gene: TRBD2
CDR3aa: CASSEVAGGRETQYF
CDR3nt: TGCGCCAGCAGTGAGGTAGCGGGGGGGCGGGAGACCCAGTACTTC

v_gene: TRBV20-1
j_gene: TRBJ2-1
abundance: .
d_gene: .
CDR3aa: CSASGVSRGIYNEQFF
CDR3nt: TGCAGTGCTAGTGGAGTTAGCAGGGGTATATACAATGAGCAGTTCTTC

v_gene: TRBV5-8
j_gene: TRBJ1-6
abundance: .
d_gene: .
CDR3aa: CASSSNTGYNSPLHF
CDR3nt: TGTGCCAGCAGCTCCAATACAGGGTATAATTCACCCCTCCACTTT

v_gene: TRBV5-4
j_gene: TRBJ2-5
abundance: .
d_gene: TRBD1
CDR3aa: CASSSNRGRQETQYF
CDR3nt: TGTGCCAGCAGCTCTAACAGGGGGCGCCAAGAGACCCAGTACTTC

v_gene: TRBV6-5
j_gene: TRBJ1-5
abundance: .
d_gene: TRBD1
CDR3aa: CASSRQGATQPQHF
CDR3nt: TGTGCCAGCAGTAGACAGGGGGCCACGCAGCCCCAGCATTTT

v_gene: TRBV30
j_gene: TRBJ1-2
abundance: .
d_gene: .
CDR3aa: CAWSGANYGYTF
CDR3nt: TGTGCCTGGAGTGGGGCTAACTATGGCTACACCTTC

v_gene: TRBV15
j_gene: TRBJ2-3
abundance: once
d_gene: .
CDR3aa: CATSRGDTDTQYF
CDR3nt: TGTGCCACCAGCAGAGGTGACACAGATACGCAGTATTTT

v_gene: TRBV5-4
j_gene: TRBJ2-7
abundance: .
d_gene: TRBD1
CDR3aa: CASSLTLQGISYEQYF
CDR3nt: TGTGCCAGCAGCTTGACCCTACAGGGGATTTCCTACGAGCAGTACTTC

v_gene: TRBV7-9
j_gene: TRBJ1-2
abundance: .
d_gene: .
CDR3aa: CASSLVNRADYGYTF
CDR3nt: TGTGCCAGCAGCTTAGTTAACAGGGCAGACTATGGCTACACCTTC